The source of this T cell receptor (beta chain) is a study of cytomegalovirus exposure and HLA in healthy donors (dated by TCRdb to the late 2010s). About the study as a whole: According to an earlier analysis of several hundred of the donors, about 179 million T cells yielded some 110 million unique TCR beta sequences and about 300 Gb of sequence data. All discovery cohort repertoires had been generated on a single sequencing platform. Genome-wide SNP genotypes for about three fifths of the roughly 700 donors were used in a later genetic analysis, which treated that subset as a discovery cohort. To decide whether each TCR beta V gene segment behaved as functional or pseudogenic, an earlier analysis of 587 of the donors relied on high-throughput TCR beta sequencing. Besides the first cohort of about 730 subjects, a separate validation cohort made up of roughly 130 different subjects was used. In the later analysis, no new phenotypic data were used to find candidate immune exposures; instead, reliance was placed on TCR beta sequences and their occurrence across donors. Around 320 gigabases of sequencing data and around 87 million unique TCR sequences were included in an early release covering around 600 HLA-typed donors. Among 398 genotyped donors of the cohort, an average of approximately 230,000 unique TCR beta nucleotide sequences were sequenced per donor, roughly 20% of them non-productive. Both class I and class II loci were covered by HLA typing, at four-digit resolution. Of the 350 to 450 genotyped donors, 75% to 85% were placed in the genetic ancestry cluster associated with self-reported Caucasian donors. Roughly 5 DR-DQ haplotypes were handled as single units for association and clustering because linkage in the cohort was strong. The study was designed to test whether signatures of past pathogen exposure could be identified by cataloging public T cell receptors. A later analysis re-analyzed previously published TCR beta repertoires from 666 donors and added high-resolution HLA genotyping to study TCR occurrence patterns. Donor age, sex, ethnicity and CMV serostatus were collected together with the repertoire data. The study used immunosequencing to profile the T cell repertoires of hundreds of subjects and linked those repertoires to cytomegalovirus serostatus. High-throughput TCR immunosequencing, statistical association of individual TCRs with disease status, and machine learning were combined to predict cytomegalovirus infection status. Typing coverage varied by locus: roughly 629-640 donors for A, B, C, DRB1 and DQB1; roughly 500 for DQA1; over 600 for DPA1; 450 to 480 for DPB1.

Turning to this clone: It lacks a known antigen. The input lacks base qualities; no much larger clone sits a single base away.

The library relied on the immunoSEQ multiplex PCR assay. A mixture of 60 forward primers for TCR Vbeta segments and 13 reverse primers for TCR Jbeta segments was used in the multiplex PCR. A multiplex PCR assay on genomic DNA amplified the CDR3 region of rearranged TCR beta genes. The Illumina HiSeq System was used to sequence the amplified TCR beta libraries as 87-base-pair reads. In the authors' own workflow: Across the roughly 700 repertoires, a later analysis counted 75 million to 90 million unique TCR beta chains, around 11 million of which were shared by at least two donors. Raw reads were error-corrected and collapsed into unique sequences by a nearest-neighbor algorithm in which closely related sequences were merged to remove PCR and sequencing errors. CDR3 sequences were aligned to IMGT reference sequences to assign V, D and J gene segments. For a sequence to be retained, a match of at least six nucleotides was required to both a V gene segment and a J gene segment. Rearrangements were classified as productive when the CDR3 lacked stop codons and remained in frame with V and J, and all other rearrangements were classified as non-productive. Following IMGT convention, CDR3 was defined as the stretch from the second conserved V-encoded cysteine to the conserved J-encoded phenylalanine. Sequences without an unambiguous match to a single V gene segment were excluded from the earlier analysis of almost 600 of the donors. In an earlier analysis of about 590 of the donors, a V segment was called functional when productive rearrangements were above 56.7%, and segregating when the standard deviation between donors exceeded 5%. A statistical classification framework was built for diagnosing cytomegalovirus status from the catalog of TCR beta chain sequences. In a later analysis, V and J genes were assigned by comparing TCR nucleotide sequences against IMGT/GENE-DB human TR gene sequences. A later analysis assigned CDR3 sequences and most-parsimonious VDJ recombination scenarios with the TCRdist pipeline. A later analysis defined each TCR beta chain by its CDR3 amino acid sequence plus V-gene family, and excluded reads lacking a unique V-gene family. As a way to deal with suspected cross-contamination and a sequencing artifact, a later analysis dropped hundreds of nucleotide sequences that were highly shared and had low generation probability. A later analysis calculated a clonal expansion index for each public chain from normalized within-repertoire ranks of inferred template counts. A later analysis computed generation probabilities with a VDJ recombination model fitted to out-of-frame rearrangements, and checked the results against IGoR. In a later analysis, TCR-TCR, TCR-HLA and TCR-CMV co-occurrence was scored with hypergeometric tests, and a repertoire-size bias correction was applied to TCR pairs. A later analysis estimated false discovery rates by permuting HLA or CMV assignments 20 times. In a later analysis, co-occurring TCRs were grouped using DBSCAN, with TCRdist sequence similarity added in when clustering inside HLA-allele-positive subsets. Co-occurrence clustering excluded repertoires with fewer than 30,000 or more than 120,000 public chains, plus five with anomalous nucleotide sharing. Here the immuneACCESS table is served through TCRdb, limited to in-frame sequences with V and J called. Missing clones are a known gap in these copies; in checked studies unresolved V genes cover under half, and the rest lacks a known reason. From that table come the V and J calls and clone size; the DNA was used to work out D and trimming. Present in this sample are more than 80,000 clones, over 75% of which were seen just once. The ten largest account for roughly 3.7% of the sample.

The cohort was made up of about 670 healthy bone marrow donors. At the time of sampling, every cohort member was nominally healthy, though immune exposures that went unrecorded were likely present. The donor tested CMV seronegative and was one of the 352 seronegative cohort members. A peripheral blood sample was collected from each donor, and TCR beta sequencing was performed on peripheral blood mononuclear cells. The Qiagen DNeasy Blood Extraction Kit was used to extract genomic DNA from the blood cell samples. Here is what the overall study found, with its caveats: A total of 150 to 200 TCR beta chains were listed by the study as associated with cytomegalovirus. A few of the identified cytomegalovirus-associated TCR beta chains were confirmed in vitro to be specific for cytomegalovirus antigens. The classifier was reported to diagnose cytomegalovirus status with high specificity and sensitivity in both the original cohort and the validation cohort. For the cohort, immune exposure information was limited to CMV serostatus. Because HLA typing was unavailable for some donors at each locus, only the typed subset was used in association tests. A further reported finding was that TCR beta sequences accurately predicted the HLA-A and HLA-B alleles for most subjects in the first cohort. Linkage disequilibrium might explain the correlated functional status among segregating V segments, but an unknown experimental factor could not be ruled out. In a later analysis, TCR association rates were found to vary across HLA loci, with the most associated TCRs seen for DRB1 alleles and the fewest for HLA-C alleles. A cluster of highly shared sequence variants was judged likely to be a technical artifact of the sequencing pipeline. A later analysis found that HLA-associated TCR beta chains were more clonally expanded and had lower generation probabilities than equally common non-associated chains. Most CMV-associated TCR beta chains appeared to be HLA-restricted in a later analysis, and the HLA associations seemed to be driven largely by CMV exposure. A later genetic analysis associated a missense DCLRE1C variant with V-gene and J-gene trimming of TCR beta chains, and an independent cohort replicated the association. Some IMGT-functional V segments, including TRBV6-2 and TRBV6-3, could not be told apart with the 87-base-pair reads, so those segments were excluded. In an earlier analysis of 500 to 650 of the donors, most TCR beta V segments appeared in productive rearrangements about 87% or about 30% of the time, broadly matching IMGT annotations. Most TCR sequences were seen in very few donors, while some public TCRs were found in many individuals. Presence/absence analyses assumed roughly uniform sequencing depth across donors, an assumption that may not hold. According to a later analysis, parvovirus B19, influenza, CMV and Epstein-Barr virus appeared linked to several top co-occurrence clusters. At a false discovery rate of 0.05, a later analysis linked approximately 18,000 TCR beta sequences to specific HLA alleles. In this cohort, only TCR beta chains were sequenced, and detectable features were limited by the absence of alpha or paired-chain data. The authors suggested that the approach could potentially be extended to other disease states and immunological phenotypes. A later genetic analysis reported fewer N-insertions in productive TCRs among donors in an Asian-associated ancestry cluster than the roughly 670-donor mean. Seventeen rarely observed V segments, including chromosome 9 orphons, were excluded from the earlier analysis of approximately 500 of the donors because counts were too low. When HLA alleles, especially DR and DQ, strongly co-occurred, attributing TCR associations to individual alleles was difficult.

There are 16 amino acids in the CDR3, from cysteine to phenylalanine inclusive. This entry keeps only the CDR3 DNA: 48 bases, framed from base 1. The germline V gene specifies SGHRS as CDR1 and YFSETQ as CDR2. The V and J ends are trimmed by 1 base and 3 bases, leaving 14 bases between them. The clonotype originates from a man aged 60 to 69 in good health and CMV-seronegative. Sequencing was done on a sample of PBMCs. This receptor chain uses TRBV5-1 and TRBJ2-1; TRBD2 is a weak D gene call, 6 bases matching. The CDR3 protein is CASSLTGVALYNEQFF. Read as DNA, the sequence is TGCGCCAGCAGCTTGACGGGGGTTGCCCTCTACAATGAGCAGTTCTTC.